What follows are 10 T cell receptor beta chains derived from one specimen sequenced in a study of cytomegalovirus exposure and HLA in healthy donors. PCR primers comprised 60 Vbeta and 13 Jbeta primers. Clones were sequenced by immunoSEQ multiplex PCR, and TCRdb holds only the in-frame ones, with some missing. The sample has tens of thousands of clones; about four fifths are singletons. Sequenced sample: PBMCs. These receptors were collected from a human donor in good health.

This chain links TRBV12-5 with TRBJ1-1, with D possibly TRBD1 on 5 matching bases. V dropped 6 bases and J dropped 4 bases, with 15 bases sitting between them. The CDR3 extends over 14 amino acids. Germline lookup yields CDR1 LGHNT and CDR2 FRNRAP. The CDR3 coding sequence is TGTGCTAGTGGCGCAGGGCTTCTGGGCACTGAAGCTTTCTTT. Encoded protein: CASGAGLLGTEAFF.

This clone has only one observation. At one of its ends the junction is not consistent with the germline gene, which may arise from a read error. The chain carries TRBV7-7 and TRBJ2-3; D unclear. The CDR3 totals 13 residues. Germline CDR1 reads SSHAT; CDR2 reads FNYEAQ (reference sequence). This CDR3 is CASSLAYTDTQYF. CDR3 DNA sequence: TGTGCTAGCAGCTTAGCCTACACAGATACGCAGTATTTT.

The J gene is TRBJ2-1, the V gene TRBV7-9; D might be TRBD1 (6 bases). Trimming took off 2 bases at V and 2 bases at J, with 13 bases between the two ends. Germline loops: CDR1 SEHNR, CDR2 FQNEAQ (reference sequence). The CDR3 has 16 amino acids. CDR3 sequence reads: CASSLTSGQTYNEQFF. The CDR3 DNA reads as TGTGCCAGCAGCTTAACCTCCGGACAGACCTACAATGAGCAGTTCTTC. Based on the CDR3 plus reference TRBV7-9 and TRBJ2-1, the full variable domain is DTGVSQNPRHKITKRGQNVTFRCDPISEHNRLYWYRQTLGQGPEFLTYFQNEAQLEKSRLLSDRFSAERPKGSFSTLEIQRTEQGDSAMYLCASSLTSGQTYNEQFFGPGTRLTVL.

The rearrangement links TRBV7-9 to TRBJ2-1; TRBD1 matches at 11 bases. CDR1 is SEHNR, CDR2 FQNEAQ, per germline (reference sequence). This CDR3 has 15 residues. The V and J ends lost 4 bases and 8 bases, in that order; junction bases with no gene match: 7. CDR3 sequence: CASSSGTGGNDEQFF. CDR3 sequence (DNA): TGTGCCAGCAGCTCCGGGACAGGGGGTAATGATGAGCAGTTCTTC.

The genes are TRBV12-5 and TRBJ2-5, with 9 bases that match TRBD1. CDR3 length: 15 amino acids. CDR1 is LGHNT and CDR2 is FRNRAP in the germline V gene. V lost 1 base to trimming and J lost 5 bases; unmatched junction nucleotides: 5. The CDR3 region is CASGLGTGVGETQYF. The CDR3 bases are TGTGCTAGTGGTTTGGGGACAGGGGTGGGGGAGACCCAGTACTTC.

The gene calls are TRBV11-2 and TRBJ1-1; possibly TRBD1 for D (5 bases). Trimming pared 5 bases from V and 4 bases from J, leaving 14 bases between. The CDR3 runs 14 residues. In germline, CDR1 is SGHAT, CDR2 FQNNGV. The chain's CDR3 is CASSQGPVRTEAFF. CDR3 sequence (DNA): TGTGCCAGCAGCCAGGGCCCGGTCCGCACTGAAGCTTTCTTT.

The genes are TRBV27 and TRBJ1-5; D may be TRBD1 (5 bases). Germline-derived CDR1 and CDR2 are MNHEY and SMNVEV (reference sequence). This CDR3 region has 14 residues. Trimming pared 2 bases from V and 4 bases from J, leaving 9 bases between. The CDR3 spells CASSLRGGNQPQHF. In nucleotides, the CDR3 is TGTGCCAGCAGTTTACGGGGGGGGAATCAGCCCCAGCATTTT.

CDR3 DNA sequence: TGTGCCACCCGATCGGGGATGAACACTGAAGCTTTCTTT. It translates to CATRSGMNTEAFF. This chain links TRBV10-3 with TRBJ1-1; D is uncertain. V was clipped by 10 bases and J by 0 bases, with 12 bases between them. The CDR3 has 13 amino acids. The germline V gene has CDR1 ENHRY and CDR2 SYGVKD.

The chain carries TRBV2 and TRBJ2-1; 8 positions match TRBD2. This CDR3 has 15 residues. Unmatched junction bases numbered 10, after V lost 5 bases and J lost 7 bases. Per the germline V gene, CDR1 is SNHLY and CDR2 is FYNNEI. The CDR3 loop is CASSPIGGRRNEQFF. For the CDR3, the DNA is TGTGCCAGCAGTCCAATCGGCGGGAGGAGAAATGAGCAGTTCTTC.

J is TRBJ1-3 and V is TRBV25-1; D gene ambiguous. The CDR3 runs to 15 residues. Trimming cost V 2 bases and J 0 bases, with 8 bases left between them. Germline loops: CDR1 MGHDK, CDR2 SYGVNS. The CDR3 region has the DNA TGTGCCAGCAGTGAACTAGTAGACTCTGGAAACACCATATATTTT. It translates to CASSELVDSGNTIYF.